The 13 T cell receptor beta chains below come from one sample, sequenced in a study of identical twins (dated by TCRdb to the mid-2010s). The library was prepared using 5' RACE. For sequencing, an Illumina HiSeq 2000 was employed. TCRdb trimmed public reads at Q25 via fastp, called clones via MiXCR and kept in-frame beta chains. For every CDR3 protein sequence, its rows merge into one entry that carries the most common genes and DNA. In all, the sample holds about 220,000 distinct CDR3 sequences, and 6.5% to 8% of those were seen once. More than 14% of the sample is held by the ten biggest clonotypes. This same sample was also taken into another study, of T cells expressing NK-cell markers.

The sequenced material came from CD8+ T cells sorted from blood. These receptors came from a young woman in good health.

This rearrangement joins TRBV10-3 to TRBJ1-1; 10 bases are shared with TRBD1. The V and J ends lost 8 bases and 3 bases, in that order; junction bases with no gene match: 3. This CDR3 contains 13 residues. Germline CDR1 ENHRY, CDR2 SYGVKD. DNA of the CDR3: TGTGCCATCTGGACAGGGGGTGACACTGAAGCTTTCTTT. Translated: CAIWTGGDTEAFF.

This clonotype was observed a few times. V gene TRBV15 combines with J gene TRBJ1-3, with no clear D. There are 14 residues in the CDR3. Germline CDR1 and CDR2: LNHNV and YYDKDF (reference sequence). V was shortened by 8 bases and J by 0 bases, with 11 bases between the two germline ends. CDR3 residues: CATASGISGNTIYF. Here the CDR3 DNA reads TGTGCCACCGCTTCGGGTATCTCTGGAAACACCATATATTTT. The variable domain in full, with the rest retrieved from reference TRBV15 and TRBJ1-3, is DAMVIQNPRYQVTQFGKPVTLSCSQTLNHNVMYWYQQKSSQAPKLLFHYYDKDFNNEADTPDNFQSRRPNTSFCFLDIRSPGLGDTAMYLCATASGISGNTIYFGEGSWLTVV.

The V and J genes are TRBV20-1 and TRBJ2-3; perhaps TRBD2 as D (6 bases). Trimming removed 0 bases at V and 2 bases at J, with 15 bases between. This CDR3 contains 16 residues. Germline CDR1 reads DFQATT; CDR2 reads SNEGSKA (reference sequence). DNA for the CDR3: TGCAGTGCTAGAGATTCCATACGGGAGTCCACAGATACGCAGTATTTT. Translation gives CSARDSIRESTDTQYF.

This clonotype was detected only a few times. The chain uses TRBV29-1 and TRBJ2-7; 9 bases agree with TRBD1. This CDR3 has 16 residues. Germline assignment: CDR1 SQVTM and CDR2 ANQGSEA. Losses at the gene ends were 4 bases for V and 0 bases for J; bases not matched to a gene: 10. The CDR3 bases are TGCAGCGTTGTAGCCTTGGGACAGGGAAGCTCCTACGAGCAGTACTTC. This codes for CSVVALGQGSSYEQYF.

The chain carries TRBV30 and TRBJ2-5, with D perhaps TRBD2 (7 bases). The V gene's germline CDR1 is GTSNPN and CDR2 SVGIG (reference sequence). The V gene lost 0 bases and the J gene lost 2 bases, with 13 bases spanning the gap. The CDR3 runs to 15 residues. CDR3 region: CAWSVGGGPQETQYF. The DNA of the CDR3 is TGTGCCTGGAGTGTAGGGGGGGGTCCTCAAGAGACCCAGTACTTC. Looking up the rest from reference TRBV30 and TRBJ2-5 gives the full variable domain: SQTIHQWPATLVQPVGSPLSLECTVEGTSNPNLYWYRQAAGRGLQLLFYSVGIGQISSEVPQNLSASRPQDRQFILSSKKLLLSDSGFYLCAWSVGGGPQETQYFGPGTRLLVL.

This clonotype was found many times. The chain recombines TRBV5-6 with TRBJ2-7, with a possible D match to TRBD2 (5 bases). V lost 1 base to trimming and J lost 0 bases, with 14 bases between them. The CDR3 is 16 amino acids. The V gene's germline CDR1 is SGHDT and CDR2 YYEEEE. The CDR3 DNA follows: TGTGCCAGCAGCTTGTTTTTGGGAGACCGCTCCTACGAGCAGTACTTC. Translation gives CASSLFLGDRSYEQYF.

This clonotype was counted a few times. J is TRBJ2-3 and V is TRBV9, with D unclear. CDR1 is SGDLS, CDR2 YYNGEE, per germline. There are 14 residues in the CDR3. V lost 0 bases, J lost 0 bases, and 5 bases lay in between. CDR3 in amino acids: CASSVESSTDTQYF. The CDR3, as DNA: TGTGCCAGCAGCGTAGAGAGTAGCACAGATACGCAGTATTTT.

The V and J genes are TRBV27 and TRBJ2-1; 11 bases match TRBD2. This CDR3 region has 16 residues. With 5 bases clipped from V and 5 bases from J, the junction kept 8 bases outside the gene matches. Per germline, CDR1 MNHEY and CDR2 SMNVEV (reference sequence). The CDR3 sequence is CASSLERTSGHNEQFF. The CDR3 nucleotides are TGTGCCAGCAGTCTAGAGAGGACTAGCGGGCACAATGAGCAGTTCTTC.

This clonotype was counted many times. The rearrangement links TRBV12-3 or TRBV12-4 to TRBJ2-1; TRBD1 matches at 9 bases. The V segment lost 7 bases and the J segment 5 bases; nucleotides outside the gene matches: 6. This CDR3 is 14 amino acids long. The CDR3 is CASTMTGGNNEQFF. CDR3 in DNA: TGTGCCAGCACCATGACAGGGGGAAACAATGAGCAGTTCTTC.

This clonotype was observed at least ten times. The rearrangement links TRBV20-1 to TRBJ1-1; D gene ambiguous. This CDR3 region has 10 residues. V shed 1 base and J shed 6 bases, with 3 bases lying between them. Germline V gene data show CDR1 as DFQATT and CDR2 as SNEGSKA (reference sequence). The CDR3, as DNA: TGCAGTGCTAGAGTAGCTGAAGCTTTCTTT. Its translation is CSARVAEAFF.

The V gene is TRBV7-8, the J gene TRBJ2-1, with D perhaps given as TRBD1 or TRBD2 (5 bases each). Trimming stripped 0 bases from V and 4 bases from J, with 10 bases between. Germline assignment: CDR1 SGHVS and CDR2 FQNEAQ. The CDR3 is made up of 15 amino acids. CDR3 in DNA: TGTGCCAGCAGCTTAGCGTTGGGGGATTACAATGAGCAGTTCTTC. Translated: CASSLALGDYNEQFF.

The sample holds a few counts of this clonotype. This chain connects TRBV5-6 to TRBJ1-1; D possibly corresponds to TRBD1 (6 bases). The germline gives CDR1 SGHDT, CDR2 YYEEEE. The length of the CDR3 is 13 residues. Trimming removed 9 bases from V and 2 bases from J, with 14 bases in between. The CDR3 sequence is CATSTGSNTEAFF. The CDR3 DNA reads TGTGCCACCTCGACAGGCTCTAACACTGAAGCTTTCTTT.

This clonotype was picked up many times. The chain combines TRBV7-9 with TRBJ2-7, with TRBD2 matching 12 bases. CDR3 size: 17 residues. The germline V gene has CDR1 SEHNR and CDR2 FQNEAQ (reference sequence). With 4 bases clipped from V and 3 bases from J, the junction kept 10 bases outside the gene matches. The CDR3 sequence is CASSSRLAGALHYEQYF. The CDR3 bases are TGTGCCAGCAGCTCACGACTAGCGGGGGCCCTCCACTACGAGCAGTACTTC.